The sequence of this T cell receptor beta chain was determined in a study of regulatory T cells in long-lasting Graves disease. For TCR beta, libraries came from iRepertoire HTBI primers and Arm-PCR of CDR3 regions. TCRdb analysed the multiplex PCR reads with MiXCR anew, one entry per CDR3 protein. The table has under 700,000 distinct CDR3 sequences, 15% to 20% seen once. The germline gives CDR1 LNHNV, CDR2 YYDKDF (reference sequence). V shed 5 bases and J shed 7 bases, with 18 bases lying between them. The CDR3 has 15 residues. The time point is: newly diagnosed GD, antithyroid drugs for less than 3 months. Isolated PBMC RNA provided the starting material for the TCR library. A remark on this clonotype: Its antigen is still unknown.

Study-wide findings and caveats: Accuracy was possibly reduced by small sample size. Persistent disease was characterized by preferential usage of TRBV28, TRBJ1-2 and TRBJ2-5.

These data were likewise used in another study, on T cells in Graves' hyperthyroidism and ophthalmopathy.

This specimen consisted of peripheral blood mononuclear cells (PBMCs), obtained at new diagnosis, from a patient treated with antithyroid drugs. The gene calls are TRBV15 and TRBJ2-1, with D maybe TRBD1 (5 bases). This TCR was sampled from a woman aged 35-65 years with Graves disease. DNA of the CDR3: TGTGCCACCAGCCACGCGGAGCCAGGGTGGAATGAGCAGTTCTTC. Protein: CATSHAEPGWNEQFF. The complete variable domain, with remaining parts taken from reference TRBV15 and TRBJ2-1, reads DAMVIQNPRYQVTQFGKPVTLSCSQTLNHNVMYWYQQKSSQAPKLLFHYYDKDFNNEADTPDNFQSRRPNTSFCFLDIRSPGLGDTAMYLCATSHAEPGWNEQFFGPGTRLTVL.